This TCR beta chain stems from a study of PD-L1 blockade in urothelial cancer. Across the study: Median T cell yield per blood sample was about 150,000 cells.

The CDR3 totals 15 residues. V lost 3 bases to trimming and J lost 3 bases, with 13 bases between them. Germline V lookup: CDR1 SGHTA, CDR2 FQGTGA. The assay was immunoSEQ multiplex PCR, and TCRdb's table has in-frame clones only and misses some. Of 85,000 to 130,000 clones listed, about 90% are singletons. The receptor was isolated from an elderly woman with urothelial cancer. The chain uses TRBV7-3 and TRBJ2-3; no firm D call. The sequenced sample was PBMCs, obtained around atezolizumab (anti-PD-L1) treatment. The CDR3 DNA is TGTGCCAGCAGCTTGATTTCTGGAGATACAGATACGCAGTATTTT. Its protein product is CASSLISGDTDTQYF. Based on the CDR3 plus reference TRBV7-3 and TRBJ2-3, the full variable domain is GAGVSQTPSNKVTEKGKYVELRCDPISGHTALYWYRQSLGQGPEFLIYFQGTGAADDSGLPNDRFFAVRPEGSVSTLKIQRTERGDSAVYLCASSLISGDTDTQYFGPGTRLTVL.